The clone carrying this T cell receptor beta chain was observed at least ten times. TCR alpha and beta CDR3 regions were amplified from RNA using iRepertoire nested multiplex PCR. A single record per CDR3 protein comes from TCRdb applying MiXCR to the multiplex PCR reads. The data hold 85,000 to 110,000 distinct CDR3 sequences, with roughly 30% observed a single time. These data belong to a study of glioma-infiltrating T cells. Germline V CDR1 and CDR2: MDHEN, SYDVKM. The CDR3 runs 15 residues. V lost 4 bases and J lost 3; bases outside the gene matches: 7. The chain joins TRBV28 to TRBJ2-5; 8 bases match TRBD1. This receptor was identified in a human donor with low-grade glioma or glioblastoma, undergoing nonglioma brain surgery, or in good health (not recorded which). Specimen: glioma tissue, nonneoplastic brain tissue, or PBMCs (not recorded which). CDR3 coding DNA: TGTGCCAGCAGTTCGGCAGGACAGGGTGAAGAGACCCAGTACTTC. It encodes CASSSAGQGEETQYF.